This T cell receptor (beta chain) was profiled in a study of T cell responses to AZD1222 COVID-19 vaccine. The V end lost 8 bases, the J end lost 5 bases, and 15 bases lay between the germline ends. CDR3 length: 13 amino acids. The germline gives CDR1 MNHEY, CDR2 SVGAGI. Data came from immunoSEQ multiplex PCR; TCRdb stores just in-frame clones and leaves some out. The sample holds around 150,000 clones, less than 95% seen once. Sample: peripheral blood, taken on day 0 of AZD1222 vaccination. This clonotype originated in an adult in good health. This chain links TRBV6-5 with TRBJ1-1, with D perhaps matching TRBD1 (6 bases). As DNA, the CDR3 is TGTGCCAGCGGGACACCCCTCAGGACTGAAGCTTTCTTT. It specifies CASGTPLRTEAFF.